These 21 T cell receptor beta chains were sequenced from one sample in a study of shared T cell receptors in the human thymus. Profiling relied on immunoSEQ multiplex PCR, and the TCRdb table lists in-frame clones only, not all of them. The profile covers roughly 500,000 clones, with 78% appearing a single time and more than 0.01% taken by the ten largest. The data were also submitted as part of a second study, on human thymus T cells.

The source material was thymocytes. Every receptor here comes from a boy younger than two with a congenital heart defect.

This clone was seen more than once but under ten times. The rearrangement links TRBV2 to TRBJ2-1; TRBD2 matches at 8 bases. Germline CDR1 reads SNHLY; CDR2 reads FYNNEI. V shed 2 bases and J 0 bases; nucleotides not matched to a gene: 9. CDR3 length: 18 amino acids. The CDR3 sequence: CASSEIPPGGSSYNEQFF. For the CDR3, the DNA is TGTGCCAGCAGTGAAATCCCACCGGGAGGGAGCTCCTACAATGAGCAGTTCTTC.

The chain recombines TRBV11-2 with TRBJ1-4; the D gene is possibly TRBD1 (6 bases). V dropped 7 bases and J dropped 8 bases, with 14 bases sitting between them. Per the germline V gene, CDR1 is SGHAT and CDR2 is FQNNGV. CDR3 length: 13 amino acids. The CDR3 loop reads CASTDTGYEKLFF. The CDR3 region has the DNA TGTGCCAGCACCGATACAGGGTACGAAAAACTGTTTTTT. The variable domain in full, with the rest retrieved from reference TRBV11-2 and TRBJ1-4, is EAGVAQSPRYKIIEKRQSVAFWCNPISGHATLYWYQQILGQGPKLLIQFQNNGVVDDSQLPKDRFSAERLKGVDSTLKIQPAKLEDSAVYLCASTDTGYEKLFFGSGTQLSVL.

This rearrangement joins TRBV7-2 to TRBJ2-7; TRBD2 might be the D (6 bases). Germline values: CDR1 SGHTA, CDR2 FQGNSA. V was shortened by 5 bases and J by 5 bases, with 19 bases between the two germline ends. The CDR3 is 15 residues long. The CDR3 DNA reads TGTGCCAGCAGCACCAGGACTACCCTAGGGGACGAGCAGTACTTC. Its protein is CASSTRTTLGDEQYF.

The chain is built from TRBV11-2 and TRBJ1-2, with D tentatively TRBD1 (5 bases). Per germline, CDR1 SGHAT and CDR2 FQNNGV. This CDR3 has 13 residues. V was shortened by 6 bases and J by 8 bases, with 16 bases between the two germline ends. The CDR3 bases are TGTGCCAGCAGGCCAGGGAGGGCTTTGGGCTACACCTTC. The encoded protein is CASRPGRALGYTF.

The chain has TRBV19 and TRBJ1-3; 9 bases line up with TRBD1. This CDR3 is 18 amino acids long. The ends lost 1 base at V and 0 bases at J; junction bases unmatched: 7. The germline V gene encodes CDR1 LNHDA and CDR2 SQIVND (reference sequence). CDR3 nucleotides: TGTGCCAGTAGTATAGTAGGGGGACAGGGTCACTCTGGAAACACCATATATTTT. It specifies CASSIVGGQGHSGNTIYF.

This clone was counted between two and nine times. The genes are TRBV9 and TRBJ2-1; TRBD2 agrees at 7 bases. V gave up 4 bases and J gave up 6 bases; unmatched junction bases: 13. Germline loops: CDR1 SGDLS, CDR2 YYNGEE. The CDR3 contains 16 residues. Here the CDR3 DNA reads TGTGCCAGCAGCATAGCCCGGCGGGAGTTAATCAATGAGCAGTTCTTC. This gives the protein CASSIARRELINEQFF.

The chain employs TRBV28 and TRBJ2-7; 7 positions match TRBD1. CDR1 is MDHEN and CDR2 is SYDVKM in the germline V gene. The V and J ends lost 1 base and 0 bases, in that order; junction bases with no gene match: 9. This CDR3 has 17 residues. The CDR3 DNA is TGTGCCAGCAGTTTATCAGAGGGGGCCCAAAGCTCCTACGAGCAGTACTTC. Translation gives CASSLSEGAQSSYEQYF.

The chain is built from TRBV4-2 and TRBJ2-1, with D possibly matching TRBD2 (5 bases). The CDR3 contains 18 residues. V gave up 0 bases and J gave up 6 bases, with 21 bases separating them. CDR1 and CDR2 from the germline V gene are LGHNA and YNFKEQ. The CDR3 reads CASSQDVGWRGWANEQFF. In nucleotides, the CDR3 is TGTGCCAGCAGCCAAGACGTAGGGTGGCGAGGGTGGGCCAATGAGCAGTTCTTC.

The genes are TRBV25-1 and TRBJ1-3, with D possibly matching TRBD1 (5 bases). V was trimmed by 3 bases and J by 0 bases, leaving 15 bases between them. This CDR3 spans 17 amino acids. Germline V gene data show CDR1 as MGHDK and CDR2 as SYGVNS. CDR3 region: CASSDPNQGDSGNTIYF. As DNA, the CDR3 is TGTGCCAGCAGTGATCCCAATCAGGGTGACTCTGGAAACACCATATATTTT.

The rearrangement joins TRBV27 to TRBJ2-2; tentatively, D is TRBD2 (5 bases). The germline CDR1 and CDR2 sequences are MNHEY and SMNVEV (reference sequence). The CDR3 contains 14 residues. Between the trimmed V and J ends, which lost 4 bases and 7 bases, there was a span of 13 bases. The CDR3 is CASSCIPEGGELFF. The CDR3 DNA reads as TGTGCCAGCAGTTGCATCCCCGAGGGCGGGGAGCTGTTTTTT.

The chain is built from TRBV7-9 and TRBJ2-1; tentatively, D is TRBD2 (6 bases). Germline V gene lookup returns CDR1 SEHNR and CDR2 FQNEAQ (reference sequence). This CDR3 has 12 residues. The V gene lost 5 bases and the J gene lost 10 bases, with 12 bases spanning the gap. CDR3 sequence (DNA): TGTGCCAGCAGCCCCTCCGGGGGAGAGCAGTTCTTC. Translating gives CASSPSGGEQFF.

This clone was seen a single time. V gene TRBV6-6 combines with J gene TRBJ1-5, with TRBD1 matching over 8 bases. Germline loops: CDR1 MNHNY, CDR2 SVGAGI (reference sequence). CDR3 length: 15 residues. The J segment lost 3 bases and the V segment lost 6 bases, leaving 7 bases of the junction unmatched. The CDR3 DNA reads as TGTGCCAGCAGCCAGGACAGGGCAAACAATCAGCCCCAGCATTTT. Translated, it gives CASSQDRANNQPQHF.

The chain links TRBV5-6 to TRBJ1-4; D gene unclear. The V end was cut by 7 bases, the J end by 10 bases, with 11 bases between. The germline V gene has CDR1 SGHDT and CDR2 YYEEEE. The CDR3 runs 11 residues. CDR3 DNA sequence: TGTGCCAGCTCCCGAGGTGGAAAACTGTTTTTT. Protein sequence: CASSRGGKLFF.

Only a few counts were recorded for this clone. This chain links TRBV29-1 with TRBJ2-3; 11 nucleotides align to TRBD2. J gave up 3 bases and V 5 bases, and 1 base lay outside the gene matches. Germline CDR1 reads SQVTM; CDR2 reads ANQGSEA. The CDR3 has 13 amino acids. CDR3 residues: CSVLAGGTDTQYF. The CDR3 DNA reads as TGCAGCGTTTTAGCGGGGGGGACAGATACGCAGTATTTT.

CDR3 residues: CASSRPQGSHYEQYF. In nucleotides, the CDR3 is TGTGCCAGTAGCCGCCCACAGGGGAGTCACTACGAGCAGTACTTC. The chain recombines TRBV19 with TRBJ2-7; 7 positions agree with TRBD1. The CDR3 sequence is 15 residues long. The germline CDR1 and CDR2 sequences are LNHDA and SQIVND (reference sequence). The trim removed 6 bases at V and 3 bases at J, leaving 11 bases unmatched.

V and J are TRBV9 and TRBJ2-5; no clear D. Trimming removed 7 bases from V and 3 bases from J, with 13 bases in between. Germline CDR1 and CDR2: SGDLS and YYNGEE. The length of the CDR3 is 13 residues. The CDR3 sequence: CASGARSEETQYF. The CDR3 DNA is TGTGCCAGCGGAGCAAGGTCTGAAGAGACCCAGTACTTC.

V gene TRBV30 combines with J gene TRBJ2-7, with TRBD2 identical over 7 bases. Trimming at V came to 0 bases and at J to 3 bases, leaving 8 bases not matched to a gene. The CDR3 sequence is 15 residues long. In germline, CDR1 is GTSNPN, CDR2 SVGIG (reference sequence). CDR3 residues: CAWSVYRGSSYEQYF. Written as DNA, the CDR3 is TGTGCCTGGAGTGTATATCGCGGGAGTAGCTACGAGCAGTACTTC.

The rearrangement links TRBV25-1 to TRBJ2-7, with 7 nucleotides matching TRBD2. The CDR3 is made up of 13 amino acids. CDR1 MGHDK and CDR2 SYGVNS come from the germline V gene. V was clipped by 8 bases and J by 6 bases; unmatched bases: 10. CDR3 coding DNA: TGTGCCAGCGGGGAGGGACGTCTTGGCGAGCAGTACTTC. Residues: CASGEGRLGEQYF.

The chain links TRBV10-3 to TRBJ2-7; TRBD1 might be the D (5 bases). Looked up from germline, CDR1 is ENHRY and CDR2 is SYGVKD. V lost 4 bases and J 1 base, leaving 14 bases between the germline ends. The CDR3 sequence is 15 residues long. The DNA of the CDR3 is TGTGCCATCAGTGGGACCACGCAGGGATCCTACGAGCAGTACTTC. Encoded protein: CAISGTTQGSYEQYF.

V usage is TRBV28 and J usage is TRBJ2-3; 7 bases map to TRBD1. Germline V gives CDR1 MDHEN, CDR2 SYDVKM. The CDR3 is 15 amino acids. V lost 6 bases, J lost 1 base, and 7 bases stayed unmatched. CDR3 amino acids: CASRPRDRRTDTQYF. CDR3 bases: TGTGCCAGCAGACCCCGGGACAGACGCACAGATACGCAGTATTTT. Combining the CDR3 with reference TRBV28 and TRBJ2-3 gives the whole variable domain DVKVTQSSRYLVKRTGEKVFLECVQDMDHENMFWYRQDPGLGLRLIYFSYDVKMKEKGDIPEGYSVSREKKERFSLILESASTNQTSMYLCASRPRDRRTDTQYFGPGTRLTVL.

The V and J genes are TRBV7-6 and TRBJ2-2; 8 bases are shared with TRBD1. The germline V gene encodes CDR1 SGHVS and CDR2 FNYEAQ. The V segment lost 1 base and the J segment 1 base; nucleotides outside the gene matches: 20. The CDR3 runs 22 residues. The CDR3 region is CASSLVGDRTRSGEKNTGELFF. CDR3 nucleotides: TGTGCCAGCAGCTTAGTGGGGGACAGGACCCGCTCCGGGGAGAAGAACACCGGGGAGCTGTTTTTT.